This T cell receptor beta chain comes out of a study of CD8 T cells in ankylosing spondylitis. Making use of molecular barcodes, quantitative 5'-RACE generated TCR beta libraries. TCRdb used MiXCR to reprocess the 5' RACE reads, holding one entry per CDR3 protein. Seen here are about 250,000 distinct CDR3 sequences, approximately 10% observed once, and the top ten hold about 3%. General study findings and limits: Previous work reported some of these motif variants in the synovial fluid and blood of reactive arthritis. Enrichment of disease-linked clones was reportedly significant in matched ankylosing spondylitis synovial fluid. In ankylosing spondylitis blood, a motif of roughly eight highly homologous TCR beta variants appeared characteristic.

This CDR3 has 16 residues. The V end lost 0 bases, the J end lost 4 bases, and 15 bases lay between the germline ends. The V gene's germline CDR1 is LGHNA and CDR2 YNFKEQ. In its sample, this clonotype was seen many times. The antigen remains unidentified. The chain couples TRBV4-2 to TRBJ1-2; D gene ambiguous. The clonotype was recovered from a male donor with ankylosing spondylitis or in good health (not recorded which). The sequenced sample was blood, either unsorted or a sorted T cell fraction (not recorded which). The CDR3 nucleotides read TGTGCCAGCAGCCAAGATCTGGCACAGCGGACCTATGGCTACACCTTC. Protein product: CASSQDLAQRTYGYTF.